What follows are 28 T cell receptor beta chains derived from one specimen sequenced in a study of T-cell reconstitution after alpha-beta-depleted transplantation in children. During its preparation, the TCRbeta library received unique molecular identifiers. TCRdb passed the PCR reads through MiXCR, listing each CDR3 protein once. Found here are roughly 70,000 distinct CDR3 sequences, roughly 4.4% of them singletons; the top ten hold 18%. The sequencing here drew on PBMCs, mostly from graft donor cells, taken 180 days after TCRalphabeta/CD19-depleted stem cell transplant. These TCRs come from a boy under three years old who had a stem cell transplant for acute myeloid leukemia, so the T cells may come from the graft donor.

This clonotype has a count of ten or more. The rearrangement links TRBV3-1 to TRBJ1-1; D is uncertain. V was cut by 1 base and J by 2 bases, with 2 bases left in between. Germline V CDR1 and CDR2: LGHDT, YNNKEL (reference sequence). This CDR3 is 12 amino acids long. Written as DNA, the CDR3 is TGTGCCAGCAGCCAAGCAAACACTGAAGCTTTCTTT. This sequence encodes CASSQANTEAFF.

This clonotype was seen many times. The rearrangement links TRBV5-8 to TRBJ2-3; TRBD2 might be the D (5 bases). The V end was cut by 4 bases, the J end by 3 bases, with 15 bases between. The germline V gene has CDR1 SGHTS and CDR2 YDEGEE. The CDR3 is made up of 15 amino acids. The CDR3 bases are TGTGCCAGCAGCCCCCGATTGAGGGTAACAGATACGCAGTATTTT. This encodes CASSPRLRVTDTQYF.

In this sample, this clonotype turned up many times. This sequence joins TRBV27 and TRBJ2-6, with a tentative D call TRBD2 (6 bases). The CDR3 contains 15 residues. The germline V gene encodes CDR1 MNHEY and CDR2 SMNVEV (reference sequence). Trimming removed 1 base at V and 2 bases at J, with 6 bases between. CDR3 in amino acids: CASSLWGAGANVLTF. The CDR3 DNA is TGTGCCAGCAGTTTATGGGGGGCTGGGGCCAACGTCCTGACTTTC.

Many counts were recorded for this clonotype. The chain combines TRBV9 with TRBJ2-2; D perhaps matches TRBD1 (6 bases). With 0 bases removed from V and 0 bases from J, the gap between germline ends came to 9 bases. The germline V gene has CDR1 SGDLS and CDR2 YYNGEE. The CDR3 loop spans 16 amino acids. CDR3 region: CASSVVGTTNTGELFF. CDR3 coding DNA: TGTGCCAGCAGCGTAGTGGGGACAACGAACACCGGGGAGCTGTTTTTT.

The table lists this clonotype with many counts. The chain recombines TRBV7-9 with TRBJ1-1; D is unclear. There are 12 residues in the CDR3. The V end lost 1 base, the J end lost 5 bases, and 5 bases lay between the germline ends. The V gene's germline CDR1 is SEHNR and CDR2 FQNEAQ (reference sequence). The CDR3 coding sequence is TGTGCCAGCAGCTTAGTGATGACTGAAGCTTTCTTT. This gives the protein CASSLVMTEAFF. Full variable domain (outside the CDR3, taken from reference TRBV7-9 and TRBJ1-1): DTGVSQNPRHKITKRGQNVTFRCDPISEHNRLYWYRQTLGQGPEFLTYFQNEAQLEKSRLLSDRFSAERPKGSFSTLEIQRTEQGDSAMYLCASSLVMTEAFFGQGTRLTVV.

In its sample, this clonotype was seen many times. The chain recombines TRBV7-2 with TRBJ1-4; D may be TRBD1 (5 bases). Germline assignment: CDR1 SGHTA and CDR2 FQGNSA. V lost 5 bases and J 6 bases, leaving 13 bases between the germline ends. This CDR3 has 14 amino acids. CDR3 DNA: TGTGCCAGCAGCCCAGGGCGTTGGGATGAAAAACTGTTTTTT. Translating it yields CASSPGRWDEKLFF.

There are many counts of this clonotype. The rearrangement links TRBV21-1 to TRBJ2-2; the DNA was not compared with TRBD1, the D call given in the table. TRBV21-1 is a pseudogene. This CDR3 has 12 residues. The CDR3 is CARLQVDGELFF. The CDR3 DNA reads as TGTGCCAGGTTACAGGTGGACGGGGAGCTGTTTTTT.

This clonotype was seen many times. V and J are TRBV5-6 and TRBJ2-7; D perhaps matches TRBD1 (6 bases). The CDR3 sequence is 15 residues long. Trimming stripped 4 bases from V and 0 bases from J, with 14 bases between. Germline CDR1 and CDR2: SGHDT and YYEEEE. The CDR3: CASSHTGFFSYEQYV. CDR3 coding DNA: TGTGCCAGCAGCCACACAGGGTTTTTCTCCTACGAGCAGTACGTC.

This clonotype was counted many times. This chain joins TRBV29-1 and TRBJ1-5; a possible D gene is TRBD1 (5 bases). Trimming removed 5 bases from V and 7 bases from J, with 15 bases in between. The CDR3 loop spans 13 amino acids. Germline CDR1 and CDR2: SQVTM and ANQGSEA. CDR3 sequence (DNA): TGCAGCGTTCGGGACCTGCCGGAGCAGCCCCAGCATTTT. Translation: CSVRDLPEQPQHF.

This clonotype was recorded many times. The chain recombines TRBV9 with TRBJ1-6; maybe TRBD1 (6 bases). Trimming stripped 4 bases from V and 6 bases from J, with 14 bases between. There are 15 residues in the CDR3. CDR1 is SGDLS, CDR2 YYNGEE, per germline. The CDR3 DNA sequence: TGTGCCAGCAGCCCAAACAGGGAGGGTAATTCACCCCTCCACTTT. Residues: CASSPNREGNSPLHF.

This clonotype was counted at least ten times. V is TRBV7-9 and J is TRBJ2-1, with D possibly matching TRBD2 (5 bases). From germline, CDR1 is SEHNR and CDR2 FQNEAQ (reference sequence). The CDR3 runs to 16 residues. Trimming took 5 bases from V and 1 from J, leaving 15 bases between them. CDR3 nucleotide sequence: TGTGCCAGCAGCCCCGAGCGGATCAAATCCTACAATGAGCAGTTCTTC. The encoded protein is CASSPERIKSYNEQFF.

This clonotype rates as medium-sized. The J gene is TRBJ2-2, the V gene TRBV12-3 or TRBV12-4; D gene ambiguous. The CDR3 covers 15 residues. V dropped 3 bases and J dropped 2 bases, with 10 bases sitting between them. CDR3 loop: CASSLPFTNTGELFF. The CDR3 DNA reads TGTGCCAGCAGTTTGCCCTTTACAAACACCGGGGAGCTGTTTTTT.

This clonotype was observed many times. The chain couples TRBV6-6 to TRBJ2-1, with TRBD1 matching over 11 bases. J gave up 12 bases and V 0 bases, and 1 base lay outside the gene matches. CDR1 and CDR2 from the germline V gene are MNHNY and SVGAGI (reference sequence). The CDR3 length is 13 residues. The CDR3 DNA sequence: TGTGCCAGCAGTTACTCGGACAGGGGGCGGCAGTTCTTC. Translation gives CASSYSDRGRQFF.

This clonotype was observed many times. J is TRBJ2-1 and V is TRBV29-1; 8 bases map to TRBD2. The V and J ends lost 7 bases and 4 bases, in that order; junction bases with no gene match: 9. This CDR3 is 14 amino acids long. Germline CDR1 and CDR2: SQVTM and ANQGSEA. CDR3 region: CSGGPGGQYNEQFF. CDR3 coding DNA: TGCAGCGGTGGCCCGGGGGGGCAGTACAATGAGCAGTTCTTC.

This clonotype was recorded many times. The CDR3 DNA is TGTGCCAGCAGTTACTTAGCGGGAGAGACCCAGTACTTC. This encodes CASSYLAGETQYF. This sequence joins TRBV6-6 and TRBJ2-5; 7 nucleotides align to TRBD2. V lost 1 base to trimming and J lost 4 bases; unmatched junction nucleotides: 0. This CDR3 has 13 amino acids. Germline lookup yields CDR1 MNHNY and CDR2 SVGAGI (reference sequence).

The sample holds many counts of this clonotype. The rearrangement joins TRBV5-5 to TRBJ1-5; TRBD1 aligns across 8 bases. Germline V gives CDR1 SGHKS, CDR2 YYEKEE (reference sequence). The CDR3 extends over 15 amino acids. Germline trimming cut 2 bases from V and 6 bases from J; bases unmatched to any gene: 7. The DNA for the CDR3 is TGTGCCAGCAGCTTTGGACAGGGAGGGAGTCAGCCCCAGCATTTT. It yields the protein CASSFGQGGSQPQHF.

This clonotype was counted many times. The V call is TRBV12-3 or TRBV12-4, the J call TRBJ1-6; D call uncertain. This CDR3 is built from 12 residues. The V end lost 6 bases, the J end lost 10 bases, and 10 bases lay between the germline ends. The CDR3 nucleotides are TGTGCCAGCAGCAGAGGGCTCTCACCCCTCCACTTT. It specifies CASSRGLSPLHF.

This clonotype was seen many times. J is TRBJ2-5 and V is TRBV7-2; D possibly corresponds to TRBD2 (6 bases). Germline CDR1 reads SGHTA; CDR2 reads FQGNSA. The CDR3 runs to 13 residues. V shed 1 base and J shed 7 bases, with 10 bases lying between them. CDR3 sequence (DNA): TGTGCCAGCAGCTTAGAGGCGGGAAGGACCCAGTACTTC. As protein: CASSLEAGRTQYF.

Ten or more counts support this clonotype. The V gene is TRBV20-1, the J gene TRBJ2-2, with a possible D match to TRBD1 (6 bases). Per germline, CDR1 DFQATT and CDR2 SNEGSKA (reference sequence). V dropped 3 bases and J dropped 2 bases, with 10 bases sitting between them. CDR3 length: 14 amino acids. CDR3 coding DNA: TGCAGTGCTAGGGGGACACACAACACCGGGGAGCTGTTTTTT. It yields the protein CSARGTHNTGELFF.

This clonotype came up once. The rearrangement links TRBV7-6 to TRBJ2-5; 9 nucleotides match TRBD2. Germline V gene sequence: CDR1 SGHVS, CDR2 FNYEAQ. This CDR3 comprises 15 residues. With V trimmed by 2 bases and J by 4 bases, 5 bases remained unmatched. CDR3 region: CASSLPAGGRETQYF. The CDR3 region has the DNA TGTGCCAGCAGCTTACCGGCGGGGGGGAGAGAGACCCAGTACTTC.

This clonotype was counted many times. The rearrangement joins TRBV3-1 to TRBJ2-3; no firm D call. The CDR3 covers 12 residues. Trimming took off 4 bases at V and 7 bases at J, with 9 bases between the two ends. Germline V gives CDR1 LGHDT, CDR2 YNNKEL (reference sequence). CDR3 region: CASSLTRNTQYF. The CDR3 region has the DNA TGTGCCAGCAGCCTGACCCGAAATACGCAGTATTTT.

Many counts were recorded for this clonotype. The rearrangement joins TRBV7-6 to TRBJ1-4, with D possibly TRBD1 on 6 matching bases. Between the trimmed V and J ends, which lost 5 bases and 5 bases, there was a span of 15 bases. This CDR3 is built from 15 residues. Germline lookup yields CDR1 SGHVS and CDR2 FNYEAQ. The CDR3 coding sequence is TGTGCCAGCAGCCCCTTTTCGCAGGGGAATGAAAAACTGTTTTTT. Translating it yields CASSPFSQGNEKLFF.

In this sample, this clonotype turned up many times. The chain links TRBV3-1 to TRBJ1-5; 9 nucleotides match TRBD1. After removal of 2 bases from V and 4 bases from J, the junction contained 3 bases not matched to a gene. Germline CDR1 and CDR2: LGHDT and YNNKEL (reference sequence). The CDR3 length is 15 residues. CDR3: CASSQSGQGNQPQHF. In nucleotides, the CDR3 is TGTGCCAGCAGCCAATCCGGACAGGGGAATCAGCCCCAGCATTTT.

This clonotype was counted at least ten times. J is TRBJ2-7 and V is TRBV12-3 or TRBV12-4, with D possibly matching TRBD2 (6 bases). This CDR3 region has 13 residues. The V and J ends lost 7 bases and 0 bases respectively, with 10 bases between them. As DNA, the CDR3 is TGTGCCAGCACTTCGGGGGTCTCCTACGAGCAGTACTTC. As protein: CASTSGVSYEQYF.

This clonotype was counted many times. This chain uses TRBV12-3 or TRBV12-4 with TRBJ2-1; 7 bases are a match to TRBD1. The CDR3 covers 16 residues. With 4 bases clipped from V and 2 bases from J, the junction kept 8 bases outside the gene matches. CDR3 sequence reads: CASSSPVRGTYNEQFF. As DNA, the CDR3 is TGTGCCAGCAGTTCCCCGGTCAGGGGGACCTACAATGAGCAGTTCTTC.

This clonotype was detected ten times or more. The rearrangement links TRBV24-1 to TRBJ2-4; D call uncertain. The length of the CDR3 is 15 residues. CDR1 is KGHDR and CDR2 is SFDVKD in the germline V gene. The germline V and J ends were trimmed by 8 bases and 0 bases, with 13 bases remaining between them. The CDR3 region is CATNLDPLAKNIQYF. DNA for the CDR3: TGTGCCACCAACCTCGACCCGTTAGCCAAAAACATTCAGTACTTC.

This clonotype was recorded at least ten times. The chain combines TRBV7-8 with TRBJ2-7; possible D gene TRBD2, 5 bases. Germline V lookup: CDR1 SGHVS, CDR2 FQNEAQ. V was pared by 2 bases and J by 2 bases, with 16 bases between. The CDR3 covers 16 residues. The DNA of the CDR3 is TGTGCCAGCAGCTTAAAGTTCCCTAGCCTTACCTACGAGCAGTACGTC. Its translation: CASSLKFPSLTYEQYV.

This clonotype was seen at least ten times. The V call is TRBV12-3 or TRBV12-4, the J call TRBJ1-1, with a tentative D call TRBD1 (6 bases). CDR3 size: 14 residues. V dropped 6 bases and J dropped 7 bases, with 18 bases sitting between them. In DNA, the CDR3 is TGTGCCAGCAGGCCCCAACAGGGCGCACGTGAAGCTTTCTTT. As protein: CASRPQQGAREAFF.